The subject of this entry is one T cell receptor beta chain. As yet, its antigen is unknown. V dropped 2 bases and J dropped 4; count of bases not matched to a gene: 1. Germline CDR1 is KGHSH and CDR2 is LQKENI. The CDR3 runs to 13 residues. Once RNA had been extracted, it was reverse transcribed into cDNA to act as the sequencing template. Here immunoSEQ multiplex PCR was the method, and the copy in TCRdb shows in-frame clones only, minus some. The sample lists over 120,000 clones, roughly 61% occurring once. Both peripheral blood and punch biopsies of lesional scalp skin were obtained from patients who had alopecia areata. This sample stems from a study of CD8+ T cells in alopecia areata. Study observations and caveats: It was lesional scalp, especially alopecia totalis/universalis, that showed higher clonality than normal scalp. Whereas mice showed it more clearly, TCR sharing across patients was murkier, possibly because of HLA.

The chain links TRBV18 to TRBJ1-2, with TRBD1 matching over 7 bases. The sequencing here drew on CD4+ T cells sorted from blood, taken at week 0. The clonotype originates from a human donor with alopecia areata. CDR3 nucleotides: TGTGCCAGCTCACCAGGGACAGCCTATGGCTACACCTTC. This encodes CASSPGTAYGYTF.